The 23 T cell receptor beta chains in this list originate from one sample, sequenced in a study of shared clonotypes between healthy human individuals. Assay used: immunoSEQ multiplex PCR; TCRdb lists only in-frame clones, some missing. The repertoire holds about 1 million clones, with around 75% as singletons. Sequenced: memory CD4+ T cells sorted from blood. Regarding subset: CD45RA-negative fraction. Receptors originate from a man aged 18 to 30 in good health.

V and J are TRBV2 and TRBJ2-6; D unresolved. Trimming took off 5 bases at V and 0 bases at J, with 14 bases between the two ends. The CDR3 totals 17 residues. CDR1 and CDR2 (germline): SNHLY, FYNNEI. The CDR3 region has the DNA TGTGCCAGCAGTCCAAACCGCTTCGGCTCTGGGGCCAACGTCCTGACTTTC. Encoded protein: CASSPNRFGSGANVLTF.

This sequence joins TRBV19 and TRBJ1-5; 7 nucleotides match TRBD1. J lost 1 base, V lost 1 base, and 4 bases had no gene match. The CDR3 loop spans 16 amino acids. Per germline, CDR1 LNHDA and CDR2 SQIVND (reference sequence). The CDR3 protein is CASSIAGGPSNQPQHF. DNA of the CDR3: TGTGCCAGTAGTATAGCAGGGGGACCCAGCAATCAGCCCCAGCATTTT.

V gene TRBV2 combines with J gene TRBJ1-2; D remains unclear. The CDR3 extends over 13 amino acids. Deletions cut 7 bases from V and 8 bases from J, with 17 bases between. Germline V gene sequence: CDR1 SNHLY, CDR2 FYNNEI. CDR3 amino acids: CASNPAPLGGYTF. CDR3 in DNA: TGTGCCAGCAACCCAGCCCCGCTCGGGGGCTACACCTTC.

V usage is TRBV29-1 and J usage is TRBJ2-1; a weak D match, TRBD1 (7 bases). V lost 6 bases to trimming and J lost 8 bases, with 20 bases between them. The germline CDR1 and CDR2 sequences are SQVTM and ANQGSEA. This CDR3 has 14 amino acids. The CDR3 DNA is TGCAGCGTGCCCAGGGGGGCTAGTAACTATGAGCAGTTCTTC. Amino acids: CSVPRGASNYEQFF.

This clone was observed a single time. The V gene is TRBV7-2, the J gene TRBJ2-3, with no clear D. Germline lookup yields CDR1 SGHTA and CDR2 FQGNSA. There are 11 residues in the CDR3. Trimming cost V 3 bases and J 7 bases, with 5 bases left between them. The CDR3 bases are TGTGCCAGCAGCTTGGGCAATACGCAGTATTTT. Translation: CASSLGNTQYF.

V gene TRBV19 combines with J gene TRBJ1-2, with 7 bases matching TRBD1. Germline trimming cut 1 base from V and 4 bases from J; bases unmatched to any gene: 9. Germline V gene data show CDR1 as LNHDA and CDR2 as SQIVND (reference sequence). The CDR3 loop spans 16 amino acids. CDR3 sequence reads: CASSIGTGVSSYGYTF. CDR3 nucleotide sequence: TGTGCCAGTAGTATAGGCACAGGGGTTTCGTCCTATGGCTACACCTTC.

Concerning this clone itself: One junction end does not reproduce the germline sequence, and a read error may be involved. The rearrangement links TRBV7-2 to TRBJ2-1, with TRBD1 as a possible D gene (5 bases). This CDR3 is 16 amino acids long. Germline V CDR1 and CDR2: SGHTA, FQGNSA. The CDR3 region is CASSLKGWGSYNERFF. DNA for the CDR3: TGTGCCAGCAGCTTAAAGGGGTGGGGTTCCTACAATGAGCGGTTCTTC.

J is TRBJ2-3 and V is TRBV27; D is unresolved. Trimming cost V 6 bases and J 1 base, with 8 bases left between them. Germline V gives CDR1 MNHEY, CDR2 SMNVEV (reference sequence). The CDR3 has 13 residues. CDR3 coding DNA: TGTGCCAGCAGAAACGTTGGCACAGATACGCAGTATTTT. Its protein is CASRNVGTDTQYF.

In regard to this clone: The same CDR3 can be traced to other DNA sequences in this sample. The chain's CDR3 is CASSEGNQPQHF. The CDR3 nucleotides are TGTGCCAGCAGTGAAGGGAATCAGCCCCAGCATTTT. The chain combines TRBV6-1 with TRBJ1-5; D gene ambiguous. CDR1 and CDR2 from the germline V gene are MNHNS and SASEGT. Trimming took 1 base from V and 4 from J, leaving 2 bases between them. The CDR3 runs to 12 residues.

This clone appeared once. The chain employs TRBV5-1 and TRBJ2-5; 9 bases agree with TRBD1. CDR3 length: 15 residues. Germline CDR1 reads SGHRS; CDR2 reads YFSETQ. V was pared by 5 bases and J by 5 bases, with 10 bases of the junction left unmatched. CDR3: CASRDTGGAWETQYF. The CDR3 nucleotides read TGCGCCAGCAGGGATACAGGGGGCGCTTGGGAGACCCAGTACTTC. The whole variable domain, remainder taken from reference TRBV5-1 and TRBJ2-5, is KAGVTQTPRYLIKTRGQQVTLSCSPISGHRSVSWYQQTPGQGLQFLFEYFSETQRNKGNFPGRFSGRQFSNSRSEMNVSTLELGDSALYLCASRDTGGAWETQYFGPGTRLLVL.

The chain employs TRBV6-6 and TRBJ1-1; tentative D call: TRBD1 (6 bases). CDR1 and CDR2 from the germline V gene are MNHNY and SVGAGI (reference sequence). Trimming took 4 bases from V and 6 from J, leaving 15 bases between them. The CDR3 is 14 amino acids. For the CDR3, the DNA is TGTGCCAGCAGTTCGGGCCGGGGGCCCGCTGAAGCTTTCTTT. Its translation is CASSSGRGPAEAFF.

This chain joins TRBV12-5 and TRBJ2-7; TRBD1 aligns across 12 bases. The CDR3 covers 15 residues. The germline V gene has CDR1 LGHNT and CDR2 FRNRAP. With 5 bases clipped from V and 3 bases from J, the junction kept 5 bases outside the gene matches. The CDR3 bases are TGTGCTAGTGGTACGGGGACAGGGGGCATCTACGAGCAGTACTTC. It codes for CASGTGTGGIYEQYF.

The chain recombines TRBV2 with TRBJ1-5; maybe TRBD1 (6 bases). From germline, CDR1 is SNHLY and CDR2 FYNNEI. Trimming left V 8 bases short and J 5 bases short, with 28 bases between. The CDR3 contains 18 residues. This CDR3 is CASSKDPPTGSLYQPQHF. The CDR3 bases are TGTGCCAGCTCGAAGGATCCACCCACAGGGAGTTTATATCAGCCCCAGCATTTT.

The chain couples TRBV28 to TRBJ1-5; D is unresolved. V dropped 5 bases and J dropped 6 bases, with 14 bases sitting between them. CDR3 size: 14 residues. Germline-derived CDR1 and CDR2 are MDHEN and SYDVKM. CDR3 in amino acids: CASSRQREGQPQHF. The CDR3 bases are TGTGCCAGCAGTAGACAAAGGGAGGGTCAGCCCCAGCATTTT.

This clone was detected ten times or more. V and J are TRBV11-2 and TRBJ1-5, with D tentatively TRBD1 (5 bases). CDR1 SGHAT and CDR2 FQNNGV come from the germline V gene. V shed 5 bases and J shed 2 bases, with 13 bases lying between them. The CDR3 loop spans 15 amino acids. The CDR3 DNA reads TGTGCCAGCAGCCCCCTGGGGGGAGGCAATCAGCCCCAGCATTTT. Protein sequence: CASSPLGGGNQPQHF.

Remarks on this clone: Different DNA sequences within this sample yield the same CDR3. The chain has TRBV11-2 and TRBJ2-1; D remains unclear. The germline gives CDR1 SGHAT, CDR2 FQNNGV. V dropped 0 bases and J dropped 0 bases, with 6 bases sitting between them. The CDR3 is 15 amino acids. Here the CDR3 reads CASSLEGSSYNEQFF. For the CDR3, the DNA is TGTGCCAGCAGCTTAGAGGGATCCTCCTACAATGAGCAGTTCTTC.

The V call is TRBV5-4, the J call TRBJ2-5; D may match TRBD1 or TRBD2 (6 bases each). Germline V gives CDR1 SGHNT, CDR2 YYREEE (reference sequence). With 4 bases removed from V and 2 bases from J, the gap between germline ends came to 18 bases. CDR3 length equals 16 residues. The CDR3 sequence is CASSGVTGAGQETQYF. The DNA of the CDR3 is TGTGCCAGCAGCGGAGTGACGGGGGCTGGTCAAGAGACCCAGTACTTC. The whole variable domain, filled in from reference TRBV5-4 and TRBJ2-5, reads ETGVTQSPTHLIKTRGQQVTLRCSSQSGHNTVSWYQQALGQGPQFIFQYYREEENGRGNFPPRFSGLQFPNYSSELNVNALELDDSALYLCASSGVTGAGQETQYFGPGTRLLVL.

The rearrangement links TRBV7-2 to TRBJ2-6, with D possibly matching TRBD1 (6 bases). CDR1 is SGHTA and CDR2 is FQGNSA in the germline V gene. Deletions cut 4 bases from V and 3 bases from J, with 10 bases between. The CDR3 is made up of 15 amino acids. The CDR3 loop is CASSSSQGGANVLTF. The CDR3 bases are TGTGCCAGCAGCTCCTCACAGGGTGGGGCCAACGTCCTGACTTTC.

In its sample, this clone was seen once. The genes are TRBV15 and TRBJ1-1; no definite D call. V was pared by 5 bases and J by 2 bases, with 9 bases between. Germline V gene lookup returns CDR1 LNHNV and CDR2 YYDKDF (reference sequence). This CDR3 is built from 13 residues. The CDR3 DNA follows: TGTGCCACCAGCGTGGGGAGTAACACTGAAGCTTTCTTT. Its protein product is CATSVGSNTEAFF.

V is TRBV28 and J is TRBJ1-6; D is unresolved. CDR1 and CDR2 from the germline V gene are MDHEN and SYDVKM. The CDR3 extends over 12 amino acids. Trimming took off 5 bases at V and 12 bases at J, with 11 bases between the two ends. The CDR3 region is CASSPDRRPLHF. The CDR3, as DNA: TGTGCCAGCAGTCCCGACCGGAGACCCCTCCACTTT.

The CDR3 nucleotides read TGTGCCAGCACCCCGGGACTAGCGGGAGTAGGAACCGGGGAGCTGTTTTTT. Protein product: CASTPGLAGVGTGELFF. This chain joins TRBV27 and TRBJ2-2, with 14 nucleotides matching TRBD2. Germline CDR1 reads MNHEY; CDR2 reads SMNVEV (reference sequence). Losses at the gene ends were 7 bases for V and 5 bases for J; bases not matched to a gene: 9. CDR3 length equals 17 residues.

This clone is a singleton in its sample. The V call is TRBV7-3, the J call TRBJ1-1; D not certain. Germline CDR1 and CDR2: SGHTA and FQGTGA. Trimming pared 1 base from V and 2 bases from J, leaving 5 bases between. This CDR3 has 13 residues. As DNA, the CDR3 is TGTGCCAGCAGCTTAAATTCAAACACTGAAGCTTTCTTT. This translates into CASSLNSNTEAFF.

This clone was detected once. The rearrangement uses TRBV25-1 and TRBJ1-1; D is ambiguous. The CDR3 runs to 12 residues. Germline V CDR1 and CDR2: MGHDK, SYGVNS. Trimming took 3 bases from V and 5 from J, leaving 7 bases between them. The CDR3, as DNA: TGTGCCAGCAGTGACCAGTGGACTGAAGCTTTCTTT. It codes for CASSDQWTEAFF.